What follows are 13 T cell receptor beta chains derived from one specimen sequenced in a study of T cell changes during pregnancy in multiple sclerosis. Method: immunoSEQ multiplex PCR; TCRdb's copy keeps in-frame clones and lacks some. Of roughly 40,000 clones in the sample, nearly 90% were seen once. The material sequenced was CD8+ T cells from peripheral blood mononuclear cells, taken in the first trimester of pregnancy. The receptors derive from a female donor with multiple sclerosis, enrolled in a pregnancy study.

V is TRBV27 and J is TRBJ1-1, with 9 bases that match TRBD1. Per the germline V gene, CDR1 is MNHEY and CDR2 is SMNVEV (reference sequence). CDR3 length: 14 residues. V lost 6 bases, J lost 4 bases, and 6 bases stayed unmatched. This chain's CDR3 is CASSLQGASTEAFF. The CDR3 coding sequence is TGTGCCAGCAGCTTACAGGGGGCGAGCACTGAAGCTTTCTTT.

This clone was observed a few times. The chain links TRBV6-5 to TRBJ2-1; 9 bases fit TRBD1. After removal of 6 bases from V and 7 bases from J, the junction contained 10 bases not matched to a gene. CDR3 size: 15 residues. Germline CDR1 reads MNHEY; CDR2 reads SVGAGI. The CDR3 protein is CASSLGQGAGNEQFF. As DNA, the CDR3 is TGTGCCAGCAGCCTGGGACAGGGAGCAGGTAATGAGCAGTTCTTC.

The chain uses TRBV27 and TRBJ1-1; 8 nucleotides agree with TRBD1. The CDR3 runs to 14 residues. Germline V gene sequence: CDR1 MNHEY, CDR2 SMNVEV (reference sequence). J was trimmed by 5 bases and V by 3 bases; bases with no gene match: 5. CDR3: CASSLDRAVTEAFF. CDR3 in DNA: TGTGCCAGCAGTTTGGACAGGGCGGTAACTGAAGCTTTCTTT.

This clone was recorded only once. The chain has TRBV19 and TRBJ1-5; no clear D gene. Trimming stripped 1 base from V and 3 bases from J, with 4 bases between. CDR3 length: 13 residues. Germline V CDR1 and CDR2: LNHDA, SQIVND (reference sequence). The CDR3 DNA is TGTGCCAGTAGTATAGCCCTCAATCAGCCCCAGCATTTT. It translates to CASSIALNQPQHF.

The chain employs TRBV18 and TRBJ2-3; 9 positions match TRBD1. The ends lost 4 bases at V and 4 bases at J; junction bases unmatched: 6. This CDR3 spans 15 amino acids. Germline CDR1 KGHSH, CDR2 LQKENI. Written as DNA, the CDR3 is TGTGCCAGCTCACAGACAGGGGGTAGGTCAGATACGCAGTATTTT. Amino acids: CASSQTGGRSDTQYF.

Here the CDR3 DNA reads TGTGCCAGCAGCAACTCCCTAGGGGCTGAAGCTTTCTTT. It encodes CASSNSLGAEAFF. The rearrangement uses TRBV7-3 and TRBJ1-1; tentative D call: TRBD1 (5 bases). The V end was cut by 5 bases, the J end by 6 bases, with 13 bases between. This CDR3 has 13 amino acids. Germline V gene data show CDR1 as SGHTA and CDR2 as FQGTGA.

The chain combines TRBV29-1 with TRBJ2-5, with 7 bases fitting TRBD2. Germline values: CDR1 SQVTM, CDR2 ANQGSEA. The CDR3 is 12 residues long. J was trimmed by 3 bases and V by 3 bases; bases with no gene match: 1. CDR3 nucleotide sequence: TGCAGCGTTGAGGCGGGGGAAGAGACCCAGTACTTC. Protein product: CSVEAGEETQYF.

The V call is TRBV5-4, the J call TRBJ1-1; D unclear. The V gene's germline CDR1 is SGHNT and CDR2 YYREEE (reference sequence). The CDR3 length is 12 residues. The ends were cut back, 6 bases at V and 3 bases at J, with 9 bases in the middle. CDR3 region: CASTTRDTEAFF. DNA for the CDR3: TGTGCCAGCACCACTAGGGACACTGAAGCTTTCTTT.

The chain uses TRBV13 and TRBJ1-6; 7 bases agree with TRBD1. This CDR3 comprises 16 residues. Trimming at V came to 6 bases and at J to 0 bases, leaving 5 bases not matched to a gene. Per the germline V gene, CDR1 is PRHDT and CDR2 is FYEKMQ (reference sequence). The CDR3 DNA reads TGTGCCAGCAGATCACAGGGGAGCTCCTATAATTCACCCCTCCACTTT. Translated, it gives CASRSQGSSYNSPLHF.

The chain carries TRBV19 and TRBJ2-2; 7 bases match TRBD1. This CDR3 spans 15 amino acids. J lost 4 bases, V lost 6 bases, and 8 bases had no gene match. CDR1 LNHDA and CDR2 SQIVND come from the germline V gene (reference sequence). This CDR3 reads CASSHRWDSTGELFF. Here the CDR3 DNA reads TGTGCCAGTAGCCACAGGTGGGACAGCACCGGGGAGCTGTTTTTT.

The rearrangement joins TRBV7-9 to TRBJ1-1; no clear D. The V end lost 5 bases, the J end lost 3 bases, and 10 bases lay between the germline ends. CDR3 size: 13 residues. In germline, CDR1 is SEHNR, CDR2 FQNEAQ (reference sequence). DNA of the CDR3: TGTGCCAGCAGCCCGGAGGTAGACACTGAAGCTTTCTTT. Encoded protein: CASSPEVDTEAFF.

The chain links TRBV7-6 to TRBJ2-2; TRBD2 aligns across 8 bases. This CDR3 has 17 amino acids. Germline V gene sequence: CDR1 SGHVS, CDR2 FNYEAQ. With V trimmed by 4 bases and J by 6 bases, 13 bases remained unmatched. The CDR3 reads CASSSGGQRGKAGELFF. DNA of the CDR3: TGTGCCAGCAGCTCGGGCGGCCAGCGGGGGAAGGCCGGGGAGCTGTTTTTT.

The chain links TRBV6-1 to TRBJ2-1, with 10 bases lining up with TRBD2. The trim removed 1 base at V and 9 bases at J, leaving 6 bases unmatched. The CDR3 covers 15 residues. The germline gives CDR1 MNHNS, CDR2 SASEGT. CDR3 in amino acids: CASSEEASGGTEQFF. The CDR3 DNA reads as TGTGCCAGCAGTGAAGAAGCTAGCGGGGGAACTGAGCAGTTCTTC.